Following are 17 T cell receptor beta chains from one sample sequenced in a study of OX40 agonist ivuxolimab in advanced cancers. Sequencing used immunoSEQ multiplex PCR; TCRdb keeps in-frame clones, though not all of them. Of more than 25,000 clones in the sample, about four fifths were seen once. Sequencing used CD4+ or CD8+ T cells sorted from blood, obtained in a trial of the OX40 agonist ivuxolimab. These receptor sequences come from an adult with an advanced solid tumor such as melanoma, head and neck, liver or kidney cancer.

The rearrangement joins TRBV13 to TRBJ2-1, with TRBD1 identical over 7 bases. The CDR3 has 15 amino acids. The J segment lost 4 bases and the V segment lost 6 bases, leaving 9 bases of the junction unmatched. Germline CDR1 and CDR2: PRHDT and FYEKMQ (reference sequence). CDR3: CASRPGQEAYNEQFF. CDR3 nucleotides: TGTGCCAGCAGACCCGGACAGGAAGCTTACAATGAGCAGTTCTTC.

The chain has TRBV5-3 and TRBJ1-4; TRBD1 aligns across 7 bases. TRBV5-3 is recorded as an ORF, its role being uncertain. The CDR3 sequence is 16 residues long. With V trimmed by 3 bases and J by 4 bases, 9 bases remained unmatched. The CDR3, as DNA: TGTGCCAGAAGCTGCCGGGCAGGGGGATGTAATGAAAAACTGTTTTTT. It codes for CARSCRAGGCNEKLFF.

This chain links TRBV9 with TRBJ2-3; TRBD1 matches 7 bases. The CDR3 is 15 amino acids. Trimming cost V 3 bases and J 2 bases; bases outside gene matches: 6. Per germline, CDR1 SGDLS and CDR2 YYNGEE. In DNA, the CDR3 is TGTGCCAGCAGCGACCGGGACAGATACACAGATACGCAGTATTTT. The encoded protein is CASSDRDRYTDTQYF.

V is TRBV4-2 and J is TRBJ2-1; 14 bases are shared with TRBD2. J was trimmed by 8 bases and V by 0 bases; bases with no gene match: 3. This CDR3 has 16 residues. The germline CDR1 and CDR2 sequences are LGHNA and YNFKEQ. CDR3 sequence: CASSQDGTSGSDEQFF. The CDR3 DNA follows: TGTGCCAGCAGCCAAGATGGGACTAGCGGGAGCGATGAGCAGTTCTTC.

The chain uses TRBV19 and TRBJ1-1; D unresolved. Germline values: CDR1 LNHDA, CDR2 SQIVND (reference sequence). Trimming stripped 3 bases from V and 6 bases from J, with 11 bases between. This CDR3 is built from 13 residues. CDR3 coding DNA: TGTGCCAGTAGTATCGAAGGGAGGGCTGAAGCTTTCTTT. Protein sequence: CASSIEGRAEAFF.

V and J are TRBV4-2 and TRBJ1-5; D is ambiguous. The germline V gene has CDR1 LGHNA and CDR2 YNFKEQ. CDR3 length equals 17 residues. V was trimmed by 0 bases and J by 1 base, leaving 13 bases between them. CDR3 protein: CASSQDFGWPSNQPQHF. CDR3 sequence (DNA): TGTGCCAGCAGCCAAGATTTCGGCTGGCCAAGCAATCAGCCCCAGCATTTT.

The chain combines TRBV7-2 with TRBJ1-2; TRBD1 matches 9 bases. V shed 5 bases and J 5 bases; nucleotides not matched to a gene: 6. The CDR3 runs 14 residues. Germline CDR1 and CDR2: SGHTA and FQGNSA. CDR3 sequence (DNA): TGTGCCAGCAGCCAAGGGACAGGGTATTATGGCTACACCTTC. Protein: CASSQGTGYYGYTF. Looking up the rest from reference TRBV7-2 and TRBJ1-2 gives the full variable domain: GAGVSQSPSNKVTEKGKDVELRCDPISGHTALYWYRQSLGQGLEFLIYFQGNSAPDKSGLPSDRFSAERTGGSVSTLTIQRTQQEDSAVYLCASSQGTGYYGYTFGSGTRLTVV.

J is TRBJ2-1 and V is TRBV9, with D hard to call. V lost 7 bases, J lost 0 bases, and 11 bases lay in between. The CDR3 has 14 amino acids. The germline gives CDR1 SGDLS, CDR2 YYNGEE. CDR3: CASAPSSSYNEQFF. The CDR3, as DNA: TGTGCCAGCGCCCCGTCGAGCTCCTACAATGAGCAGTTCTTC.

By its share, this clone is medium-sized. The V call is TRBV7-9, the J call TRBJ1-2; D possibly corresponds to TRBD1 (5 bases). Germline CDR1 is SEHNR and CDR2 is FQNEAQ (reference sequence). V shed 6 bases and J shed 8 bases, with 13 bases lying between them. The CDR3 covers 12 residues. CDR3 sequence (DNA): TGTGCCAGCAGGGGGGAGGGGCTCGGCTACACCTTC. Translating gives CASRGEGLGYTF.

The gene calls are TRBV4-1 and TRBJ2-7, with D unclear. Trimming took 3 bases from V and 0 from J, leaving 15 bases between them. Germline V lookup: CDR1 MGHRA, CDR2 YSYEKL. This CDR3 comprises 16 residues. CDR3 loop: CASSQSSLESSYEQYF. The CDR3 nucleotides are TGCGCCAGCAGCCAGTCCAGCCTTGAGAGCTCCTACGAGCAGTACTTC.

CDR3 residues: CASSFGASGFQETQYF. CDR3 nucleotides: TGTGCCAGCAGCTTTGGGGCTAGCGGGTTCCAAGAGACCCAGTACTTC. The chain joins TRBV7-2 to TRBJ2-5; the match to TRBD2 covers 8 bases. Per the germline V gene, CDR1 is SGHTA and CDR2 is FQGNSA. The CDR3 sequence is 16 residues long. Losses at the gene ends were 3 bases for V and 1 base for J; bases not matched to a gene: 7.

The V and J genes are TRBV5-6 and TRBJ2-7, with a tentative D call TRBD1 (6 bases). The CDR3 totals 14 residues. With 0 bases removed from V and 5 bases from J, the gap between germline ends came to 12 bases. Germline CDR1 and CDR2: SGHDT and YYEEEE. The CDR3 DNA is TGTGCCAGCAGCTTGGGAGGGGGTAGCGACGAGCAGTACTTC. Its translation: CASSLGGGSDEQYF. Variable domain in full (rest from reference TRBV5-6 and TRBJ2-7): DAGVTQSPTHLIKTRGQQVTLRCSPKSGHDTVSWYQQALGQGPQFIFQYYEEEERQRGNFPDRFSGHQFPNYSSELNVNALLLGDSALYLCASSLGGGSDEQYFGPGTRLTVT.

The rearrangement joins TRBV7-7 to TRBJ2-3; 8 bases align to TRBD1. Trimming took 8 bases from V and 2 from J; bases not matched to a gene: 3. This CDR3 spans 13 amino acids. Germline V CDR1 and CDR2: SSHAT, FNYEAQ (reference sequence). The CDR3, as DNA: TGTGCCAGCGCGCAGGGGGCCACAGATACGCAGTATTTT. Translated: CASAQGATDTQYF.

The V and J genes are TRBV19 and TRBJ2-1; 8 bases fit TRBD1. This CDR3 has 15 amino acids. Germline CDR1 and CDR2: LNHDA and SQIVND (reference sequence). V dropped 5 bases and J dropped 2; count of bases not matched to a gene: 5. Here the CDR3 reads CASSSTGGPYNEQFF. In DNA, the CDR3 is TGTGCCAGTAGTTCTACAGGGGGTCCCTACAATGAGCAGTTCTTC. Complete variable domain (other parts from reference TRBV19 and TRBJ2-1): DGGITQSPKYLFRKEGQNVTLSCEQNLNHDAMYWYRQDPGQGLRLIYYSQIVNDFQKGDIAEGYSVSREKKESFPLTVTSAQKNPTAFYLCASSSTGGPYNEQFFGPGTRLTVL.

This chain joins TRBV4-1 and TRBJ2-2; D not certain. The CDR3 runs to 12 residues. Germline V gives CDR1 MGHRA, CDR2 YSYEKL. V dropped 5 bases and J dropped 2 bases, with 3 bases sitting between them. The CDR3 region is CASSFNTGELFF. The CDR3, as DNA: TGCGCCAGCAGCTTCAACACCGGGGAGCTGTTTTTT.

The V call is TRBV30, the J call TRBJ2-7; D not resolved. Looked up from germline, CDR1 is GTSNPN and CDR2 is SVGIG (reference sequence). V gave up 5 bases and J gave up 2 bases, with 13 bases separating them. The CDR3 is 13 residues long. The CDR3 sequence: CAWFPVGTYEQYF. The CDR3 nucleotides are TGTGCCTGGTTCCCTGTGGGTACCTACGAGCAGTACTTC.

The chain uses TRBV5-1 and TRBJ2-2; unclear D gene. V was cut by 1 base and J by 2 bases, with 6 bases left in between. The CDR3 has 14 amino acids. Germline V gene sequence: CDR1 SGHRS, CDR2 YFSETQ. The CDR3 DNA reads TGCGCCAGCAGCTTGTGGTCTAACACCGGGGAGCTGTTTTTT. This gives the protein CASSLWSNTGELFF. Variable domain in full (rest from reference TRBV5-1 and TRBJ2-2): KAGVTQTPRYLIKTRGQQVTLSCSPISGHRSVSWYQQTPGQGLQFLFEYFSETQRNKGNFPGRFSGRQFSNSRSEMNVSTLELGDSALYLCASSLWSNTGELFFGEGSRLTVL.